This TCR beta chain was recovered during a study of T cells in Graves' hyperthyroidism and ophthalmopathy. Study-wide points: Ophthalmopathy was told apart from stable hyperthyroidism by a 13 V-J model.

Graves' hyperthyroidism is called stable when ophthalmopathy does not progress within 18 months. Used for diagnoses were clinical symptoms, serum thyroxine and TRAb, thyroid ultrasound and orbital computed tomography. On this clonotype itself: Antigen: not known.

The V end was cut by 10 bases, the J end by 9 bases, with 19 bases between. The CDR3 extends over 13 amino acids. Germline V gene data show CDR1 as SNHLY and CDR2 as FYNNEI. RNA transcripts served as the template for amplifying TCR beta CDR3 regions. The HTBI primer set was used in a first-round RT-PCR of the TCR CDR3. One entry per CDR3 protein results from TCRdb running MiXCR on the multiplex PCR reads. This sample has around 340,000 distinct CDR3 sequences; under 25% occur once, and the top ten carry about 50%. V gene TRBV2 combines with J gene TRBJ2-1; D not resolved. The origin of this receptor is a woman in her forties or fifties with Graves' hyperthyroidism. Sequenced sample: blood. The CDR3 DNA reads TGTGCCACCAGCAGATTCTCGGGTAGTGAGCAGTTCTTC. Protein: CATSRFSGSEQFF.